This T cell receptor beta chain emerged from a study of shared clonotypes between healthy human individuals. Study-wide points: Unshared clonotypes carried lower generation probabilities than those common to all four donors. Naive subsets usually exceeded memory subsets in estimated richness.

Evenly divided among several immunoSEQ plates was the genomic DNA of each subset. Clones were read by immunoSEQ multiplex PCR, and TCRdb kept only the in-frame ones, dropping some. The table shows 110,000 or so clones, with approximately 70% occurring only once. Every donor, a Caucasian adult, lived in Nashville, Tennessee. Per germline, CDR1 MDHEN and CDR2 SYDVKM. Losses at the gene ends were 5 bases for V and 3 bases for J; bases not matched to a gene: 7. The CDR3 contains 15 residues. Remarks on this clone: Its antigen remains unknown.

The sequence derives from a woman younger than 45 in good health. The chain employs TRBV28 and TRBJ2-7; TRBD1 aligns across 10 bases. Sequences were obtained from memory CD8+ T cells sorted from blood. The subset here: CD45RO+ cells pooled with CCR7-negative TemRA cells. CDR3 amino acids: CASSTWDRGDYEQYF. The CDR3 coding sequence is TGTGCCAGCAGTACTTGGGACAGGGGTGACTACGAGCAGTACTTC. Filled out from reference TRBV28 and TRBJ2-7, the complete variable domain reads DVKVTQSSRYLVKRTGEKVFLECVQDMDHENMFWYRQDPGLGLRLIYFSYDVKMKEKGDIPEGYSVSREKKERFSLILESASTNQTSMYLCASSTWDRGDYEQYFGPGTRLTVT.